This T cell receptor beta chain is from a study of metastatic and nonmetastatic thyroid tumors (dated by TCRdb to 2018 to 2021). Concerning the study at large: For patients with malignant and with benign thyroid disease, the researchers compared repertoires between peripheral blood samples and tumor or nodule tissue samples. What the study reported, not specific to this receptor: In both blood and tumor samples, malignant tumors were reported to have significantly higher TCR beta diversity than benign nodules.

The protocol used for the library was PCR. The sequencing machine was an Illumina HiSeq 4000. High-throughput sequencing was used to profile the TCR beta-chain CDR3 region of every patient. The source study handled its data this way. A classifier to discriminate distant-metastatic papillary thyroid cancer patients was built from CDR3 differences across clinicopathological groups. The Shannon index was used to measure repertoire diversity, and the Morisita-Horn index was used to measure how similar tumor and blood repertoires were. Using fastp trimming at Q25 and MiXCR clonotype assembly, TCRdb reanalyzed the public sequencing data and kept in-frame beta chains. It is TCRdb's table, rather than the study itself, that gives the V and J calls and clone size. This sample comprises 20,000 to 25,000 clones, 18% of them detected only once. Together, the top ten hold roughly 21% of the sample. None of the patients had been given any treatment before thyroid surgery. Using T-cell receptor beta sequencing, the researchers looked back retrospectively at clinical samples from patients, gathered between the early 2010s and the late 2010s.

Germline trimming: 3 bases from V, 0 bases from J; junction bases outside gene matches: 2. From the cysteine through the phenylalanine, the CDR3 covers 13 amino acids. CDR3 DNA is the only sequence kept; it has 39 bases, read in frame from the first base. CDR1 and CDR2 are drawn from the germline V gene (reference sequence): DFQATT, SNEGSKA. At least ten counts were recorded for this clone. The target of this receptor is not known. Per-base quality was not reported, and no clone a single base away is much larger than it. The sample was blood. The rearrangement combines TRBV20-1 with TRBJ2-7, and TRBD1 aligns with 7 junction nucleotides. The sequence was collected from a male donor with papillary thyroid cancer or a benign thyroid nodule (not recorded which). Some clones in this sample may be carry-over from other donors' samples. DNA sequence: TGCAGTGCTAGGGACAGGAACTCCTACGAGCAGTACTTC. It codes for CSARDRNSYEQYF.